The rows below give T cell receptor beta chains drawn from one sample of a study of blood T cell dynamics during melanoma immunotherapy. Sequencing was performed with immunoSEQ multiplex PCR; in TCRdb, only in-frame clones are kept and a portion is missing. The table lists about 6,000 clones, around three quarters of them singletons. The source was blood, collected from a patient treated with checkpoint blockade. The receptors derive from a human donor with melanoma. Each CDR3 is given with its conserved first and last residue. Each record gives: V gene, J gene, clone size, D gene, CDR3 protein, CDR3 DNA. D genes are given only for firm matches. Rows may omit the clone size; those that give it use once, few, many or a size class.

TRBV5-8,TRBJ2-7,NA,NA,CASSLSGPYEQYF,TGTGCCAGCAGCTTGAGTGGTCCCTACGAGCAGTACTTC
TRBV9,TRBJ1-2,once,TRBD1,CASSPSGTVYGYTF,TGTGCCAGCAGCCCCTCCGGGACAGTCTATGGCTACACCTTC
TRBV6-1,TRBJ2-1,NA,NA,CASSESDKYNEQFF,TGTGCCAGCAGTGAGTCGGACAAATACAATGAGCAGTTCTTC
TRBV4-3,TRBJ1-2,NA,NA,CASSRGPGYTF,TGCGCCAGCAGCCGGGGACCCGGCTACACCTTC
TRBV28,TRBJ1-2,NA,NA,CATGTDYGYTF,TGTGCCACCGGGACTGACTATGGCTACACCTTC
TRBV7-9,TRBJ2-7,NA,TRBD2,CASSLAGGRTMYEQYF,TGTGCCAGCAGCTTAGCGGGCGGGAGAACCATGTACGAGCAGTACTTC
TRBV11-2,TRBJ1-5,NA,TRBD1,CASSGTGFGQPQHF,TGTGCCAGCAGCGGGACAGGTTTTGGCCAGCCCCAGCATTTT
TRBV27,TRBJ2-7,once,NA,CASSPTGLQSYEQYF,TGTGCCAGCAGTCCCACGGGACTGCAATCCTACGAGCAGTACTTC
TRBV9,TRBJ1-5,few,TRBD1,CAALRDRGRDQPQHF,TGTGCCGCCCTTCGGGACAGGGGGCGCGATCAGCCCCAGCATTTT
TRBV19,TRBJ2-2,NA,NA,CASSSAWRGTGELFF,TGTGCCAGTAGCTCCGCATGGAGGGGGACCGGGGAGCTGTTTTTT
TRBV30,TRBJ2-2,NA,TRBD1,CAWSEAGGATGELFF,TGTGCCTGGAGTGAGGCAGGGGGCGCGACCGGGGAGCTGTTTTTT
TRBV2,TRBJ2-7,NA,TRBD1,CASSENRDRAEQYF,TGTGCCAGCAGTGAGAACCGGGACAGGGCCGAGCAGTACTTC
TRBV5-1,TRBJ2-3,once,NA,CASSLDFGNTDTQYF,TGCGCCAGCAGCCTGGATTTCGGTAACACAGATACGCAGTATTTT
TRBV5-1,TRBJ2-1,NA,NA,CASTPSHNEQFF,TGCGCCAGCACACCCAGTCACAATGAGCAGTTCTTC
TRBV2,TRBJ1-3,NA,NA,CASRGGKGGNTIYF,TGTGCCAGCAGGGGTGGAAAAGGTGGAAACACCATATATTTT
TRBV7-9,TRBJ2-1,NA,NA,CASSLGVRGGLGNEQFF,TGTGCCAGCAGCTTAGGTGTTCGAGGGGGGCTTGGGAATGAGCAGTTCTTC
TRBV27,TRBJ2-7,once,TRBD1,CASSLRTGGFPYEQYF,TGTGCCAGCAGTTTGAGGACAGGGGGATTTCCCTACGAGCAGTACTTC
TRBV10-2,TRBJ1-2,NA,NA,CASFLGGGPEGYTF,TGCGCCAGCTTCTTGGGAGGGGGACCGGAGGGCTACACCTTC
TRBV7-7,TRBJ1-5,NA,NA,CASSLEQNQPQHF,TGTGCCAGCAGCTTAGAGCAAAATCAGCCCCAGCATTTT
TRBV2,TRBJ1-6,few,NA,CASSESSYNSPLHF,TGTGCCAGCAGTGAAAGCTCCTATAATTCACCCCTCCACTTT
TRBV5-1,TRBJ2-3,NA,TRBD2,CASSVSGGAGTDTQYF,TGCGCCAGCAGCGTAAGCGGGGGGGCAGGCACAGATACGCAGTATTTT
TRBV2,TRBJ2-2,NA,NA,CASRNLAVTGELFF,TGTGCCAGCAGAAATCTAGCAGTCACCGGGGAGCTGTTTTTT
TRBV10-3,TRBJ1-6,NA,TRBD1,CAISQGGLGSPLHF,TGTGCCATCAGCCAGGGGGGCTTGGGCTCACCCCTCCACTTT
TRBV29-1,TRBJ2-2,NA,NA,CSVEVPGELFF,TGCAGCGTCGAGGTCCCCGGGGAGCTGTTTTTT
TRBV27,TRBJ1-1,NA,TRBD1,CASSSWTGGDTEAFF,TGTGCCAGCAGTTCTTGGACAGGGGGAGACACTGAAGCTTTCTTT
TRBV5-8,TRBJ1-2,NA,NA,CASSLVTPLGTNYGYTF,TGTGCCAGCAGCTTGGTGACGCCACTGGGGACTAACTATGGCTACACCTTC
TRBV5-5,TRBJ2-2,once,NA,CASSFQDTNTGELFF,TGTGCCAGCAGCTTCCAGGATACGAACACCGGGGAGCTGTTTTTT
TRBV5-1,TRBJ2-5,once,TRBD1,CASSLEQGFETQYF,TGCGCCAGCAGCTTGGAACAGGGGTTCGAGACCCAGTACTTC
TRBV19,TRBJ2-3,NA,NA,CASSIQRATDTQYF,TGTGCCAGTAGTATTCAACGGGCGACAGATACGCAGTATTTT
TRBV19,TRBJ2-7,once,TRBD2,CASSISGGAYEQYF,TGTGCCAGCTCGATTAGCGGGGGAGCTTACGAGCAGTACTTC
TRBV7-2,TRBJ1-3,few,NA,CACTPRVLGGTIYF,TGTGCCTGTACGCCCAGGGTCCTTGGGGGCACCATATATTTT
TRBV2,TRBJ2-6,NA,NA,CASSPYSGANVLTF,TGTGCCAGCAGCCCTTACTCTGGGGCCAACGTCCTGACTTTC
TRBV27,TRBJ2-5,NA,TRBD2,CAGTSGRVPETQYF,TGTGCCGGAACTAGCGGGAGGGTCCCAGAGACCCAGTACTTC
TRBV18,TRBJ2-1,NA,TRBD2,CASSPPSGGSSNEQFF,TGTGCCAGCTCACCCCCTAGCGGGGGGTCCAGCAATGAGCAGTTCTTC
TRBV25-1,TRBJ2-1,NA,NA,CASSARRGQGFYNEQFF,TGTGCCAGCAGTGCTAGGCGTGGACAAGGTTTTTACAATGAGCAGTTCTTC
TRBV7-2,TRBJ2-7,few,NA,CASSLPPYEQYF,TGTGCCAGCAGCCTCCCCCCCTACGAGCAGTACTTC
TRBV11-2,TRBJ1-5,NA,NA,CASSPLRGSNQPQHF,TGTGCCAGCAGCCCCCTGAGGGGTTCCAATCAGCCCCAGCATTTT
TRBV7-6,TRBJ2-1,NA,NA,CASSSYYSAGRYNEQFF,TGTGCCAGCAGCTCCTATTATAGTGCGGGCCGGTACAATGAGCAGTTCTTC
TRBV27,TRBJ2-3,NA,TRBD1,CASSEGQGLGDTQYF,TGTGCCAGCAGCGAGGGACAGGGGTTAGGAGATACGCAGTATTTT
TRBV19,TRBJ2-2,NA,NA,CASSPGSAGELFF,TGTGCCAGTAGTCCCGGGAGCGCCGGGGAGCTGTTTTTT
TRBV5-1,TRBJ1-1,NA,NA,CASSPRGGLNTEAFF,TGCGCCAGCAGCCCCCGGGGGGGACTGAACACTGAAGCTTTCTTT
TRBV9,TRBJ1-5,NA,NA,CASSRYSNQPQHF,TGTGCCAGCAGCAGATATAGCAATCAGCCCCAGCATTTT
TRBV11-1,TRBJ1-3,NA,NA,CASSKGQVSGNTIYF,TGTGCCAGCAGCAAGGGACAAGTCTCTGGAAACACCATATATTTT
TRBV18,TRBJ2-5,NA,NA,CASSANGGHQETQYF,TGTGCCAGCTCAGCGAACGGGGGGCACCAAGAGACCCAGTACTTC
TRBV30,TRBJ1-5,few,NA,CAWGQSHSNQPQHF,TGTGCCTGGGGGCAGAGCCATAGCAATCAGCCCCAGCATTTT